This T cell receptor beta chain was observed in a study of blood T cells in healthy people across ages. Whole-study results and caveats: Relative to aged donors, long-lived donors carried more naive CD4+ cells and displayed higher diversity.

Primers used in a second PCR of about 7 to 11 cycles were a sample-barcoded 5' primer and a J-beta primer mix. Each cDNA was tagged by a template-switch adaptor containing 12 random nucleotides. Each CDR3 protein is one row after TCRdb ran MiXCR on the 5' RACE reads. The sample has roughly 1.7 million distinct CDR3 sequences; 30% to 40% are singletons. Only a few counts were recorded for this clonotype. Its antigen is not identified. Russia was home to the donors, healthy Caucasian individuals aged roughly 6 to 100. This CDR3 comprises 16 residues. With 7 bases removed from V and 6 bases from J, the gap between germline ends came to 23 bases.

Sequenced sample: blood. This receptor was taken from a woman aged 30 to 39 in good health. The chain employs TRBV12-3 or TRBV12-4 and TRBJ2-3; D is perhaps TRBD2 (6 bases). The CDR3 loop is CASTRKDGGASDTQYF. CDR3 DNA sequence: TGTGCCAGCACCCGCAAGGATGGAGGGGCATCGGATACGCAGTATTTT.